The present T cell receptor (beta chain) was sequenced within a study of T cells in Graves' hyperthyroidism and ophthalmopathy. CDR3 size: 16 residues. Germline CDR1 KGHSH, CDR2 LQKENI. With 3 bases clipped from V and 4 bases from J, the junction kept 9 bases outside the gene matches. TCR beta CDR3 region amplification was performed from RNA transcripts. HTBI primers drove first-round RT-PCR of the TCR CDR3. TCRdb itself ran the multiplex PCR reads through MiXCR, one entry per CDR3 protein. Among about 400,000 distinct CDR3 sequences listed, 15% to 19% were seen once. This clonotype was seen at least ten times.

This TCR came from a woman aged 18-30 years with Graves' hyperthyroidism that later progressed to Graves' ophthalmopathy. Material for sequencing was blood. The chain carries TRBV18 and TRBJ1-5; 7 nucleotides align to TRBD1. The DNA of the CDR3 is TGTGCCAGCTCACCGGGGACAGCGGATATTAATCAGCCCCAGCATTTT. The encoded protein is CASSPGTADINQPQHF.